The rows below give T cell receptor beta chains drawn from one sample of a study of response to subunit inactivated influenza vaccine. TCRdb redid the calling of the RT-PCR reads with MiXCR, one entry per CDR3 protein. The sample holds a few hundred thousand distinct CDR3 sequences, just over 20% seen once. The sample in question was PBMCs from blood, obtained about 20 months after vaccination. These receptors all come from a man aged 50 to 69 who received an inactivated influenza vaccine. The CDR3 runs from the conserved cysteine through the conserved F or W. A D gene is named only where the DNA matches it firmly. The size of a clone is reported for some rows only, either as once, few or many, or as a class for expanded clones.

abundance	v_gene	d_gene	j_gene	CDR3nt	CDR3aa
many	TRBV5-1	TRBD1	TRBJ1-2	TGCGCCAGCAGTCCGCGACAGGGAGGCTATGGCTACACCTTC	CASSPRQGGYGYTF
many	TRBV7-9	.	TRBJ1-3	TGTGCCAGCAGCCCCTCAGGGATCTCTGGAAACACCATATATTTT	CASSPSGISGNTIYF
few	TRBV30	.	TRBJ1-4	TGTGCCTGGAGTGTGTTGGCAGGAGGAAAACTGTTTTTT	CAWSVLAGGKLFF
few	TRBV7-6	.	TRBJ1-6	TGTGCCTCCGGCAGGCTAGATAATTCACCCCTCCACTTT	CASGRLDNSPLHF
.	TRBV7-2	.	TRBJ2-2	TGTGCCAGCAGCTCCCAGCCGAACACCGGGGAGCTGTTTTTT	CASSSQPNTGELFF
.	TRBV6-5	.	TRBJ2-5	TGTGCCAGCACGTTGCAGGGTTCAGAGACCCAGTACTTC	CASTLQGSETQYF
.	TRBV25-1	.	TRBJ1-6	TGTGCCAGCAGTGACCCGGGACAAAGCTCACCCCTCCACTTT	CASSDPGQSSPLHF
.	TRBV27	TRBD2	TRBJ2-5	TGTGCCAGCAGCCTACGACTAGCTGTGCGAGAGACCCAGTACTTC	CASSLRLAVRETQYF
few	TRBV5-4	.	TRBJ2-4	TGTGCCAGCAGCTTGGGTCCCATTCAGTACTTC	CASSLGPIQYF
.	TRBV4-2	TRBD2	TRBJ2-1	TGTGCCAGCAGCCAAGATTTCGGGGGGGACAATGAGCAGTTCTTC	CASSQDFGGDNEQFF
.	TRBV19	TRBD1	TRBJ2-1	TGTGCCAGTGGGGACAGGGGCTACAATGAGCAGTTCTTC	CASGDRGYNEQFF
.	TRBV30	.	TRBJ1-1	TGTGCCTGGTCCTTTGGAATGAACACTGAAGCTTTCTTT	CAWSFGMNTEAFF
few	TRBV20-1	.	TRBJ1-2	TGCAGTGCTAATGATCCTCCCCTTGGCACCTTC	CSANDPPLGTF
many	TRBV12-3/TRBV12-4	.	TRBJ1-5	TGTGCCAGCAGTTTGGCGGGGAACAGCAATCAGCCCCAGCATTTT	CASSLAGNSNQPQHF
few	TRBV7-9	TRBD1	TRBJ1-4	TGTGCCAGCAGCGCGGACAGGGGGCTCGGTGAAAAACTGTTTTTT	CASSADRGLGEKLFF
.	TRBV20-1	.	TRBJ2-5	TGCAGTGCAACCGCCGCGGTTGAGGAAGAGACCCAGTACTTC	CSATAAVEEETQYF
few	TRBV6-2/TRBV6-3	.	TRBJ2-7	TGTGCCAGCAGTGACAGAGGGACGAGTTACGAGCAGTACTTC	CASSDRGTSYEQYF
few	TRBV7-9	.	TRBJ1-6	TGTGCCAGCAGCTTCGCTCCGGGCGCCTATAATTCACCCCTCCACTTT	CASSFAPGAYNSPLHF
.	TRBV15	.	TRBJ1-2	TGTGCCACCAGCAGAGAACAGACAAAGAACTATGGCTACACCTTC	CATSREQTKNYGYTF
.	TRBV6-5	TRBD2	TRBJ2-1	TGTGCCAGCAGTTACTCGGCTCCTAGCGGGCACCCTTCCTCTAATGAGCAGTTCTTC	CASSYSAPSGHPSSNEQFF
.	TRBV3-1	TRBD2	TRBJ2-1	TGTGCCAGCAGCCAAGAAGGTGGGAGGGCCTACAATGAGCAGTTCTTC	CASSQEGGRAYNEQFF
.	TRBV19	.	TRBJ2-5	TGTGCCAGTAGCGGACAGCGGCGAGAGACCCAGTACTTC	CASSGQRRETQYF
.	TRBV24-1	.	TRBJ1-4	TGTGCCACCAGTGAGACCACGGGATTCGGGGAAAAACTGTTTTTT	CATSETTGFGEKLFF
.	TRBV28	.	TRBJ1-5	TGTGCCAGCAGTTTGGTGGGGGCGCCTCAGCCCCAGCATTTT	CASSLVGAPQPQHF
.	TRBV5-1	.	TRBJ2-3	TGCGCCAGCAGCTGGGACCCAATGGTCACAGATACGCAGTATTTT	CASSWDPMVTDTQYF